The 30 T cell receptor beta chains presented below share a single source sample, sequenced in a study of blood T cells in healthy people across ages. It was with a sample-barcoded 5' primer and a J-beta primer mix that a second PCR of roughly 7 to 12 cycles was run. TCRdb processed the 5' RACE reads anew with MiXCR; each CDR3 protein has one entry. The table records roughly 1,800,000 distinct CDR3 sequences, around half of them present only once. The sequencing input was blood. All receptors derive from a middle-aged woman in good health.

This clonotype was picked up a small number of times. The chain joins TRBV20-1 to TRBJ2-3; D is uncertain. Per the germline V gene, CDR1 is DFQATT and CDR2 is SNEGSKA (reference sequence). The CDR3 length is 12 residues. Between the trimmed V and J ends, which lost 3 bases and 3 bases, there was a span of 7 bases. CDR3: CSARRPTDTQYF. For the CDR3, the DNA is TGCAGTGCTAGGCGGCCAACAGATACGCAGTATTTT.

There are a few counts of this clonotype. The chain couples TRBV20-1 to TRBJ2-1; TRBD2 aligns across 10 bases. The germline CDR1 and CDR2 sequences are DFQATT and SNEGSKA (reference sequence). This CDR3 spans 15 amino acids. V shed 6 bases and J 7 bases; nucleotides not matched to a gene: 12. CDR3 bases: TGCAGTGCCGATGCCCGTAGCGGGGGGAGAAATGAGCAGTTCTTC. It codes for CSADARSGGRNEQFF.

This clonotype showed up many times. The chain combines TRBV9 with TRBJ2-1; 10 bases map to TRBD2. With V trimmed by 4 bases and J by 6 bases, 10 bases remained unmatched. Germline lookup yields CDR1 SGDLS and CDR2 YYNGEE. CDR3 length: 16 residues. CDR3 loop: CASSPKGLAAFNEQFF. The CDR3 region has the DNA TGTGCCAGCAGCCCCAAAGGACTAGCGGCTTTCAATGAGCAGTTCTTC.

This sequence joins TRBV27 and TRBJ2-1, with TRBD2 matching 10 bases. The CDR3 runs 15 residues. V lost 3 bases, J lost 7 bases, and 6 bases stayed unmatched. The V gene's germline CDR1 is MNHEY and CDR2 SMNVEV (reference sequence). For the CDR3, the DNA is TGTGCCAGCAGTTTCCAGCGGGGGGGCGGAAATGAGCAGTTCTTC. Translation gives CASSFQRGGGNEQFF.

This clonotype was found a few times. V and J are TRBV29-1 and TRBJ1-2; 7 bases are shared with TRBD1. The germline gives CDR1 SQVTM, CDR2 ANQGSEA. With 7 bases clipped from V and 6 bases from J, the junction kept 11 bases outside the gene matches. The CDR3 has 13 amino acids. This CDR3 is CSADRQGWDGYTF. The CDR3 DNA reads as TGCAGCGCCGACCGACAGGGTTGGGATGGCTACACCTTC. Full variable domain (rest looked up from reference TRBV29-1 and TRBJ1-2): SAVISQKPSRDICQRGTSLTIQCQVDSQVTMMFWYRQQPGQSLTLIATANQGSEATYESGFVIDKFPISRPNLTFSTLTVSNMSPEDSSIYLCSADRQGWDGYTFGSGTRLTVV.

V usage is TRBV28 and J usage is TRBJ2-7, with 8 bases that match TRBD1. CDR1 is MDHEN, CDR2 SYDVKM, per germline. Germline trimming cut 4 bases from V and 1 base from J; bases unmatched to any gene: 9. The CDR3 is 16 amino acids. As DNA, the CDR3 is TGTGCCAGCAGTTCATTAACCGGGACAGGTTCCTACGAGCAGTACTTC. Translating gives CASSSLTGTGSYEQYF.

V gene TRBV29-1 combines with J gene TRBJ1-2; a weak D match, TRBD1 (5 bases). V lost 3 bases, J lost 2 bases, and 10 bases lay in between. Looked up from germline, CDR1 is SQVTM and CDR2 is ANQGSEA. The CDR3 has 13 amino acids. The CDR3 bases are TGCAGCGTTGAGGTTCCAGGGAACTATGGCTACACCTTC. Residues: CSVEVPGNYGYTF. Together with reference TRBV29-1 and TRBJ1-2, the CDR3 gives the full variable domain: SAVISQKPSRDICQRGTSLTIQCQVDSQVTMMFWYRQQPGQSLTLIATANQGSEATYESGFVIDKFPISRPNLTFSTLTVSNMSPEDSSIYLCSVEVPGNYGYTFGSGTRLTVV.

As regards this clonotype: At one end the junction does not follow the germline gene, possibly because of a read error. This chain joins TRBV9 and TRBJ1-1; possibly TRBD1 for D (5 bases). Germline V CDR1 and CDR2: SGDLS, YYNGEE. The CDR3 covers 12 residues. CDR3 DNA sequence: TGTGCCTGCAGAGGGGTTGGCACTGAAGCTTTCTTT. Translated, it gives CACRGVGTEAFF.

The chain uses TRBV12-3 or TRBV12-4 and TRBJ2-1; 11 bases are shared with TRBD2. With 7 bases clipped from V and 3 bases from J, the junction kept 5 bases outside the gene matches. This CDR3 contains 15 residues. The CDR3 coding sequence is TGTGCCAGCAAGAGACTAGCGGGGTTCTACAATGAGCAGTTCTTC. Translating it yields CASKRLAGFYNEQFF.

This rearrangement joins TRBV6-2 or TRBV6-3 to TRBJ2-7, with no clear D. The J call may be mistaken, given a closer DNA end match to TRBJ2-5. This CDR3 region has 11 residues. The germline CDR1 and CDR2 sequences are MNHEY and SVGEGT. DNA for the CDR3: TGTGCCAGCAGACAAGCGGAGACCCAGTACTTC. It yields the protein CASRQAETQYF.

The rearrangement joins TRBV7-9 to TRBJ1-2; D not certain. CDR1 is SEHNR, CDR2 FQNEAQ, per germline (reference sequence). This CDR3 region has 14 residues. Deletions cut 5 bases from V and 6 bases from J, with 16 bases between. DNA of the CDR3: TGTGCCAGCAGCCAAGGTCGAGTTCGAGATGGCTACACCTTC. Amino acids: CASSQGRVRDGYTF. Based on the CDR3 plus reference TRBV7-9 and TRBJ1-2, the full variable domain is DTGVSQNPRHKITKRGQNVTFRCDPISEHNRLYWYRQTLGQGPEFLTYFQNEAQLEKSRLLSDRFSAERPKGSFSTLEIQRTEQGDSAMYLCASSQGRVRDGYTFGSGTRLTVV.

The chain carries TRBV6-2 or TRBV6-3 and TRBJ1-5; D remains unclear. Germline CDR1 MNHEY, CDR2 SVGEGT. The CDR3 is 13 residues long. The V gene lost 2 bases and the J gene lost 4 bases, with 6 bases spanning the gap. CDR3 sequence (DNA): TGTGCCAGCAGTTACATTGAAAATCAGCCCCAGCATTTT. It encodes CASSYIENQPQHF.

This chain connects TRBV29-1 to TRBJ2-7, with TRBD2 as a possible D gene (5 bases). V gave up 4 bases and J gave up 6 bases, with 10 bases separating them. This CDR3 is built from 11 residues. CDR1 SQVTM and CDR2 ANQGSEA come from the germline V gene. The chain's CDR3 is CSVGGAFEQYF. In DNA form, the CDR3 reads TGCAGCGTTGGGGGAGCATTCGAGCAGTACTTC.

This chain uses TRBV5-1 with TRBJ2-3, with D maybe TRBD2 (6 bases). This CDR3 has 16 amino acids. V lost 4 bases and J 5 bases, leaving 20 bases between the germline ends. CDR1 and CDR2 (germline): SGHRS, YFSETQ. The CDR3 DNA reads TGCGCCAGCAGCCCGCCGTCCTGGGGGGTTAAAGATACGCAGTATTTT. As protein: CASSPPSWGVKDTQYF.

This chain links TRBV7-9 with TRBJ1-2; D possibly corresponds to TRBD1 (5 bases). CDR3 size: 14 residues. Looked up from germline, CDR1 is SEHNR and CDR2 is FQNEAQ (reference sequence). V lost 1 base, J lost 8 bases, and 14 bases lay in between. Here the CDR3 DNA reads TGTGCCAGCAGCTTAGTAGGGGCCCCTGGCGGCTACACCTTC. Protein: CASSLVGAPGGYTF.

In this sample, this clonotype turned up many times. J is TRBJ2-7 and V is TRBV12-3 or TRBV12-4; D is uncertain. The CDR3 runs 13 residues. The germline V and J ends were trimmed by 3 bases and 4 bases, with 10 bases remaining between them. CDR3 nucleotide sequence: TGTGCCAGCAGTTTTGCAGGAACGTACGAGCAGTACTTC. This gives the protein CASSFAGTYEQYF.

This clonotype turned up a few times. The chain combines TRBV20-1 with TRBJ2-1; TRBD1 aligns across 10 bases. The ends lost 6 bases at V and 8 bases at J; junction bases unmatched: 10. The germline CDR1 and CDR2 sequences are DFQATT and SNEGSKA (reference sequence). The CDR3 contains 14 residues. The CDR3 region has the DNA TGCAGTGCCCATGACAGGGGGCGTAGCGATGAGCAGTTCTTC. Translating gives CSAHDRGRSDEQFF.

This clonotype was detected only once. The genes are TRBV29-1 and TRBJ1-4, with 7 nucleotides matching TRBD1. There are 15 residues in the CDR3. V dropped 5 bases and J dropped 7; count of bases not matched to a gene: 13. Germline V gene lookup returns CDR1 SQVTM and CDR2 ANQGSEA. CDR3 loop: CSVRPRGGDSEKLFF. CDR3 DNA sequence: TGCAGCGTTCGCCCCCGGGGAGGGGACAGTGAAAAACTGTTTTTT. Filled out from reference TRBV29-1 and TRBJ1-4, the complete variable domain reads SAVISQKPSRDICQRGTSLTIQCQVDSQVTMMFWYRQQPGQSLTLIATANQGSEATYESGFVIDKFPISRPNLTFSTLTVSNMSPEDSSIYLCSVRPRGGDSEKLFFGSGTQLSVL.

This clonotype was seen a handful of times. V gene TRBV5-6 combines with J gene TRBJ2-1; TRBD2 matches 7 bases. The CDR3 loop spans 16 amino acids. The V gene end was trimmed by 0 bases and the J gene end by 3 bases; junction bases not matched to a gene: 6. The germline V gene has CDR1 SGHDT and CDR2 YYEEEE. The CDR3 region has the DNA TGTGCCAGCAGCTTGGAGGGCAGCGGGATCTACAATGAGCAGTTCTTC. It encodes CASSLEGSGIYNEQFF.

Only one count was recorded for this clonotype. The chain links TRBV2 to TRBJ2-1; maybe TRBD1 (6 bases). The CDR3 spans 11 residues. The germline gives CDR1 SNHLY, CDR2 FYNNEI. V was cut by 7 bases and J by 9 bases, with 10 bases left in between. The CDR3 loop reads CASNTGLEQFF. The DNA for the CDR3 is TGTGCCAGCAATACAGGGCTTGAGCAGTTCTTC.

This clonotype was counted between two and nine times. The chain employs TRBV7-9 and TRBJ2-1; D not resolved. V lost 4 bases and J 0 bases, leaving 19 bases between the germline ends. The CDR3 runs to 18 residues. The germline V gene encodes CDR1 SEHNR and CDR2 FQNEAQ (reference sequence). CDR3 in DNA: TGTGCCAGCAGCTCTTCCCACGTCGTCCTGAGCTCCTACAATGAGCAGTTCTTC. It translates to CASSSSHVVLSSYNEQFF.

This clonotype was recorded a few times. The V gene is TRBV20-1, the J gene TRBJ2-7, with D possibly TRBD1 on 6 matching bases. The CDR3 contains 14 residues. The V gene lost 7 bases and the J gene lost 0 bases, with 16 bases spanning the gap. CDR1 is DFQATT and CDR2 is SNEGSKA in the germline V gene (reference sequence). This chain's CDR3 is CSGLRDTSSYEQYF. The CDR3 bases are TGCAGTGGCCTCCGGGACACGAGCTCCTACGAGCAGTACTTC.

This clonotype was observed a handful of times. The rearrangement joins TRBV9 to TRBJ2-6; D is undetermined. The germline V gene encodes CDR1 SGDLS and CDR2 YYNGEE. The CDR3 is 13 amino acids. The ends were cut back, 7 bases at V and 2 bases at J, with 7 bases in the middle. CDR3 region: CASESAGANVLTF. The CDR3 DNA follows: TGTGCCAGCGAGAGTGCTGGGGCCAACGTCCTGACTTTC.

The chain links TRBV12-3 or TRBV12-4 to TRBJ1-5, with D possibly being TRBD1 (6 bases). The CDR3 length is 15 residues. The ends were cut back, 2 bases at V and 2 bases at J, with 10 bases in the middle. CDR3 DNA: TGTGCCAGCAGTTTACAGGGGTACGGCAATCAGCCCCAGCATTTT. Translated, it gives CASSLQGYGNQPQHF.

This chain connects TRBV5-1 to TRBJ2-1, with D unclear. Between the trimmed V and J ends, which lost 0 bases and 9 bases, there was a span of 13 bases. This CDR3 has 14 amino acids. Germline V gives CDR1 SGHRS, CDR2 YFSETQ. The CDR3 sequence: CASSLAFSRGEQFF. Written as DNA, the CDR3 is TGCGCCAGCAGCTTGGCCTTCAGCAGAGGTGAGCAGTTCTTC.

This chain links TRBV15 with TRBJ2-1; a weak D match, TRBD2 (6 bases). Trimming left V 5 bases short and J 5 bases short, with 16 bases between. The germline V gene has CDR1 LNHNV and CDR2 YYDKDF (reference sequence). The CDR3 spans 15 residues. Here the CDR3 DNA reads TGTGCCACCAGCGTGACGGGACTGGAACACAATGAGCAGTTCTTC. This encodes CATSVTGLEHNEQFF.

This rearrangement joins TRBV12-3 or TRBV12-4 to TRBJ2-7, with 8 positions matching TRBD1. The ends lost 6 bases at V and 0 bases at J; junction bases unmatched: 7. There are 15 residues in the CDR3. The CDR3 DNA reads as TGTGCCAGCAGATACGGACAGGGTCCCTCCTACGAGCAGTACTTC. Translated, it gives CASRYGQGPSYEQYF.

The rearrangement links TRBV5-4 to TRBJ1-1; D is possibly TRBD1 (6 bases). The CDR3 covers 14 residues. Germline assignment: CDR1 SGHNT and CDR2 YYREEE (reference sequence). V was shortened by 0 bases and J by 5 bases, with 11 bases between the two germline ends. The CDR3 sequence is CASSLGGRVTEAFF. DNA of the CDR3: TGTGCCAGCAGCTTGGGGGGGCGGGTTACTGAAGCTTTCTTT.

The genes are TRBV5-1 and TRBJ2-3, with 11 nucleotides matching TRBD2. The V segment lost 3 bases and the J segment 8 bases; nucleotides outside the gene matches: 17. Germline V lookup: CDR1 SGHRS, CDR2 YFSETQ. This CDR3 region has 18 residues. The CDR3 DNA is TGCGCCAGCAGCTCACCACCGGGGACTAGCGGAGCTTTGGGTACGCAGTATTTT. This encodes CASSSPPGTSGALGTQYF.

This clonotype was recorded a few times. The chain recombines TRBV12-3 or TRBV12-4 with TRBJ2-1; tentatively, D is TRBD2 (6 bases). V gave up 5 bases and J gave up 8 bases, with 19 bases separating them. The length of the CDR3 is 15 residues. CDR3 DNA sequence: TGTGCCAGCAGTACCCTTCGAGGAGGGTACCATGAGCAGTTCTTC. Translating gives CASSTLRGGYHEQFF.